A selection of T cell receptor beta chains follows, all from one sample in a study of technical replicates of blood from several donors. Some clones are missing from TCRdb's copy, which holds only in-frame ones; the method was immunoSEQ multiplex PCR. Of about 76,000 clones listed, approximately 86% are singletons. The source material was PBMCs. All receptors come from a human donor in good health. Some clones in this sample may be carry-over from other donors' samples. Both conserved end residues are part of each CDR3. The order of the fields is V gene, D gene, CDR3 length, clone size, J gene, CDR3 DNA, CDR3 protein. D genes are given only for firm matches. The listing skips clone size in some rows; elsewhere it reads once, few, many or a size class.

>TRBV7-9|-|16|-|TRBJ1-3
TGTGCCAGCAGCCCACAAAATGAAATCTCTGGAAACACCATATATTTT
CASSPQNEISGNTIYF
>TRBV5-1|-|15|-|TRBJ1-1
TGCGCCAGCAGCCTGGTAGCAGGGATGGGCACTGAAGCTTTCTTT
CASSLVAGMGTEAFF
>TRBV4-2|-|14|-|TRBJ2-3
TGTGCCAGCAGCCCCGCCAGGGCCGCGGATACGCAGTATTTT
CASSPARAADTQYF
>TRBV5-1|-|15|-|TRBJ1-1
TGCGCCAGCAGCTTGGGACAGCCAGGTCTAGCTGAAGCTTTCTTT
CASSLGQPGLAEAFF
>TRBV27|TRBD1|15|once|TRBJ1-5
TGTGCCAGCAGTCCGGGGACAGGGGGTTTGGAGCCCCAGCATTTT
CASSPGTGGLEPQHF
>TRBV5-1|TRBD1|15|-|TRBJ1-1
TGCGCCAGCAGCGGAGCCGGGACAGGGAGCACTGAAGCTTTCTTT
CASSGAGTGSTEAFF
>TRBV19|TRBD1|14|few|TRBJ1-2
TGTGCCAGTCGGACAGGGGGCTTGAACTATGGCTACACCTTC
CASRTGGLNYGYTF
>TRBV7-2|TRBD2|15|-|TRBJ2-7
TGTGCCAGCAGCTTAGATACTAGCGCTTCCTACGAGCAGTACTTC
CASSLDTSASYEQYF
>TRBV5-1|-|15|-|TRBJ1-1
TGCGCCAGCAGCTGGCAGGGGAGCCCAAACACTGAAGCTTTCTTT
CASSWQGSPNTEAFF
>TRBV10-3|-|15|once|TRBJ1-2
TGTGCCATCAGTGATTTGCAGGGTAATAACTATGGCTACACCTTC
CAISDLQGNNYGYTF
>TRBV19|-|15|-|TRBJ1-5
TGTGCCAGTAGTATGCAACAGGGAACCAATCAGCCCCAGCATTTT
CASSMQQGTNQPQHF
>TRBV18|-|15|-|TRBJ2-1
TGTGCCAGCTCACCACCGGACTACAAGTACAATGAGCAGTTCTTC
CASSPPDYKYNEQFF
>TRBV7-2|-|16|-|TRBJ2-7
TGTGCCAGCAGCAGGACAGTGGCGGGTTCCACCTACGAGCAGTACTTC
CASSRTVAGSTYEQYF
>TRBV7-9|-|12|-|TRBJ2-1
TGTGCCAGCTTCCTAGCCTACAATGAGCAGTTCTTC
CASFLAYNEQFF
>TRBV2|-|13|-|TRBJ1-1
TGTGCCAGCAGTGAACAGGGGATCACTGAAGCTTTCTTT
CASSEQGITEAFF
>TRBV10-3|-|13|-|TRBJ2-7
TGTGCCATCAGCCGGGACACTAACTACGAGCAGTACTTC
CAISRDTNYEQYF
>TRBV7-8|-|14|few|TRBJ2-7
TGTGCCAGCAGAAGGCAGGGAACTGTCTACGAGCAGTACTTC
CASRRQGTVYEQYF
>TRBV6-5|-|14|-|TRBJ1-1
TGTGCCAGCACCACCCGGCAGGGAAGCACTGAAGCTTTCTTT
CASTTRQGSTEAFF
>TRBV15|TRBD1|16|-|TRBJ1-4
TGTGCCACCAGCAGAGATGGGACAGGAGTGGGTGAAAAACTGTTTTTT
CATSRDGTGVGEKLFF
>TRBV9|-|12|-|TRBJ2-3
TGTGCCAGCAGCGTAGCCTCAGATACGCAGTATTTT
CASSVASDTQYF
>TRBV7-9|TRBD2|15|-|TRBJ2-3
TGTGCCAGCAGCCGCACTAGCGGGATGCCAGATACGCAGTATTTT
CASSRTSGMPDTQYF
>TRBV5-6|-|15|-|TRBJ2-7
TGTGCCAGCAGCTTGTCGGGTAGGGAGACCTACGAGCAGTACTTC
CASSLSGRETYEQYF
>TRBV19|-|12|-|TRBJ2-1
TGTGCCCCGACAGGGAGGAAGAATGGGCAGTTCTTC
CAPTGRKNGQFF
>TRBV11-2|TRBD1|16|once|TRBJ1-1
TGTGCCAGCAGCTACCTACCGCGACAGGGCCACACTGAAGCTTTCTTT
CASSYLPRQGHTEAFF
>TRBV21-1|-|14|-|TRBJ1-1
TGTGCCGGCCGGGGACAGTTCATGAACACTGAAGCTTTCTTT
CAGRGQFMNTEAFF